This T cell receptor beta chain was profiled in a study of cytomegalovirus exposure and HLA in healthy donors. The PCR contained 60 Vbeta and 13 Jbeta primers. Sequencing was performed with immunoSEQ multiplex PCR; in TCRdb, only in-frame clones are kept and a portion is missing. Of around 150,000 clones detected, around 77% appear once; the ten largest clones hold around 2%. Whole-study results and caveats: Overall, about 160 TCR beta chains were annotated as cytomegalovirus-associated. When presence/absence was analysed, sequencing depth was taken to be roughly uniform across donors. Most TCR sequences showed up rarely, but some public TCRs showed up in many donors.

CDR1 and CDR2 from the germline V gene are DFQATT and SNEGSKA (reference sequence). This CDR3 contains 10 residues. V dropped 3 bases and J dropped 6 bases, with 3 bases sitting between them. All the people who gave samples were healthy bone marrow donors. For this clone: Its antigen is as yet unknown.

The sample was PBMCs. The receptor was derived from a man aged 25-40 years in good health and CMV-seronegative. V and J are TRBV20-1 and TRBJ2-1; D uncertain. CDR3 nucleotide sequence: TGCAGTGCTAGCTCCAATGAGCAGTTCTTC. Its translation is CSASSNEQFF.